This TCR beta chain was documented in a study of shared clonotypes between healthy human individuals. Using immunoSEQ multiplex PCR, the repertoire was profiled, and TCRdb retains in-frame clones only, with some absent. The sample holds some 2,500,000 clones, 85% to 95% seen once. CDR1 and CDR2 from the germline V gene are SGHAT and FQNNGV. This CDR3 has 16 residues. Losses at the gene ends were 5 bases for V and 0 bases for J; bases not matched to a gene: 10. The sequence was obtained from a man aged 18 to 29 in good health. Some clones in this sample may be carry-over from other donors' samples. The chain uses TRBV11-2 and TRBJ2-7; 7 bases are shared with TRBD2. The sequencing sample was made of naive CD4+ T cells from PBMCs. The subset was: CD45RA+ positively selected. The CDR3 sequence is CASSPLSGADSYEQYF. The CDR3 region has the DNA TGTGCCAGCAGCCCCCTCAGCGGGGCGGACTCCTACGAGCAGTACTTC.